A single sample is the source of the 16 T cell receptor beta chains below, sequenced in a study of shared T cell receptors in the human thymus. Generated by immunoSEQ multiplex PCR, the TCRdb table keeps only in-frame clones and is missing some. The sample lists hundreds of thousands of clones, roughly 90% occurring once. These same records also appear under a second study, on human thymus T cells.

Material for sequencing was thymocytes. These receptors were collected from a boy less than two years old with a congenital heart defect.

This clone came up once. The chain carries TRBV5-4 and TRBJ2-7, with D tentatively TRBD2 (5 bases). The CDR3 totals 16 residues. Germline CDR1 and CDR2: SGHNT and YYREEE (reference sequence). Trimming took off 4 bases at V and 2 bases at J, with 19 bases between the two ends. The CDR3, as DNA: TGTGCCAGCAGCCTGGCGGGTAACCGATCGGCCTACGAGCAGTACTTC. It encodes CASSLAGNRSAYEQYF. The entire variable domain, with the rest obtained from reference TRBV5-4 and TRBJ2-7, is as follows: ETGVTQSPTHLIKTRGQQVTLRCSSQSGHNTVSWYQQALGQGPQFIFQYYREEENGRGNFPPRFSGLQFPNYSSELNVNALELDDSALYLCASSLAGNRSAYEQYFGPGTRLTVT.

The chain is built from TRBV4-1 and TRBJ2-1; the match to TRBD2 covers 13 bases. This CDR3 is 19 amino acids long. Germline-derived CDR1 and CDR2 are MGHRA and YSYEKL. V was pared by 0 bases and J by 1 base, with 6 bases of the junction left unmatched. Written as DNA, the CDR3 is TGCGCCAGCAGCCAAGATCAACTAGCGGGAGGGGTATCCTACAATGAGCAGTTCTTC. This codes for CASSQDQLAGGVSYNEQFF.

This clone was recorded a few times. The CDR3 protein is CASSIVFPGRTYEQYF. CDR3 DNA sequence: TGTGCCAGTAGTATAGTATTTCCCGGCAGGACCTACGAGCAGTACTTC. This chain joins TRBV19 and TRBJ2-7; D ambiguous. Germline V CDR1 and CDR2: LNHDA, SQIVND (reference sequence). CDR3 length: 16 residues. Trimming left V 1 base short and J 2 bases short, with 15 bases between.

This clone showed up just once. This chain joins TRBV28 and TRBJ1-4; D unclear. V was cut by 4 bases and J by 4 bases, with 7 bases left in between. Germline V gives CDR1 MDHEN, CDR2 SYDVKM. The CDR3 loop spans 13 amino acids. DNA for the CDR3: TGTGCCAGCAGTTACCGGGTTAATGAAAAACTGTTTTTT. Translation gives CASSYRVNEKLFF.

V usage is TRBV4-3 and J usage is TRBJ2-7, with a weak D call TRBD1 (6 bases). V was trimmed by 0 bases and J by 1 base, leaving 10 bases between them. The germline CDR1 and CDR2 sequences are LGHNA and YSLEER. This CDR3 is built from 15 residues. The CDR3 protein is CASSQEPGASYEQYF. CDR3 bases: TGCGCCAGCAGCCAAGAACCAGGGGCGTCCTACGAGCAGTACTTC.

The chain carries TRBV2 and TRBJ1-2; D not certain. This CDR3 region has 16 residues. Trimming cost V 2 bases and J 2 bases, with 15 bases left between them. From germline, CDR1 is SNHLY and CDR2 FYNNEI. The CDR3 DNA is TGTGCCAGCAGTGAACCCCGGGAACTTGAGAACTATGGCTACACCTTC. Its translation is CASSEPRELENYGYTF.

This clone was seen only a few times. This chain connects TRBV6-5 to TRBJ2-7; D perhaps matches TRBD2 (5 bases). Germline loops: CDR1 MNHEY, CDR2 SVGAGI. The CDR3 totals 14 residues. Trimming removed 5 bases from V and 0 bases from J, with 11 bases in between. The CDR3 is CASSPGLSSYEQYF. The CDR3 nucleotides read TGTGCCAGCAGTCCCGGACTCAGCTCCTACGAGCAGTACTTC.

The chain joins TRBV29-1 to TRBJ2-5; 7 bases agree with TRBD1. CDR3 size: 12 residues. V lost 6 bases to trimming and J lost 1 base; unmatched junction nucleotides: 2. Germline lookup yields CDR1 SQVTM and CDR2 ANQGSEA. Here the CDR3 reads CSVGTAQETQYF. The CDR3 region has the DNA TGCAGCGTAGGGACAGCCCAAGAGACCCAGTACTTC. Together with reference TRBV29-1 and TRBJ2-5, the CDR3 gives the full variable domain: SAVISQKPSRDICQRGTSLTIQCQVDSQVTMMFWYRQQPGQSLTLIATANQGSEATYESGFVIDKFPISRPNLTFSTLTVSNMSPEDSSIYLCSVGTAQETQYFGPGTRLLVL.

This clone was counted a few times. The chain couples TRBV28 to TRBJ2-2, with 7 bases fitting TRBD2. J was trimmed by 5 bases and V by 6 bases; bases with no gene match: 12. The CDR3 consists of 16 residues. Germline V gene lookup returns CDR1 MDHEN and CDR2 SYDVKM. CDR3 amino acids: CASSRDLGRNTGELFF. In nucleotides, the CDR3 is TGTGCCAGCAGCCGCGATCTCGGGAGGAATACCGGGGAGCTGTTTTTT.

This chain joins TRBV5-4 and TRBJ2-6; 8 nucleotides line up with TRBD2. The germline CDR1 and CDR2 sequences are SGHNT and YYREEE (reference sequence). The CDR3 runs 15 residues. J gave up 4 bases and V 4 bases, and 4 bases lay outside the gene matches. The DNA for the CDR3 is TGTGCCAGCAGCCAACTAGCGGCCGGGGCCAACGTCCTGACTTTC. This encodes CASSQLAAGANVLTF. Full variable domain (outside the CDR3, taken from reference TRBV5-4 and TRBJ2-6): ETGVTQSPTHLIKTRGQQVTLRCSSQSGHNTVSWYQQALGQGPQFIFQYYREEENGRGNFPPRFSGLQFPNYSSELNVNALELDDSALYLCASSQLAAGANVLTFGAGSRLTVL.

The genes are TRBV28 and TRBJ1-2; D is ambiguous. The CDR3 totals 17 residues. Germline values: CDR1 MDHEN, CDR2 SYDVKM. Trimming stripped 2 bases from V and 2 bases from J, with 18 bases between. This CDR3 reads CASSLGPDLLGNYGYTF. CDR3 nucleotides: TGTGCCAGCAGTTTAGGGCCAGACCTTCTCGGAAACTATGGCTACACCTTC.

This chain links TRBV7-3 with TRBJ1-5; D is possibly TRBD1 (5 bases). This CDR3 is 20 amino acids long. V was cut by 0 bases and J by 2 bases, with 23 bases left in between. Germline-derived CDR1 and CDR2 are SGHTA and FQGTGA. The CDR3: CASSLTGPRRDIAGNQPQHF. The CDR3 region has the DNA TGTGCCAGCAGCTTAACGGGGCCGCGGCGGGATATAGCTGGCAATCAGCCCCAGCATTTT. The full variable domain, in which reference TRBV7-3 and TRBJ1-5 provide the parts outside the CDR3, is GAGVSQTPSNKVTEKGKYVELRCDPISGHTALYWYRQSLGQGPEFLIYFQGTGAADDSGLPNDRFFAVRPEGSVSTLKIQRTERGDSAVYLCASSLTGPRRDIAGNQPQHFGDGTRLSIL.

This clone was seen more than once but under ten times. The CDR3 DNA reads as TGCAGCGTTGAAGGGGGGACAGGTGAAGCTTTCTTT. Translation: CSVEGGTGEAFF. The chain has TRBV29-1 and TRBJ1-1; 8 bases line up with TRBD1. Germline loops: CDR1 SQVTM, CDR2 ANQGSEA. The junction had 2 bases not matched to a gene; V was cut back by 1 base and J by 7 bases. The CDR3 has 12 residues.

V is TRBV30 and J is TRBJ2-1; 7 bases fit TRBD1. CDR3 size: 13 residues. Germline CDR1 and CDR2: GTSNPN and SVGIG (reference sequence). Trimming removed 4 bases from V and 5 bases from J; junction bases left unmatched: 5. The CDR3 DNA follows: TGTGCCTGGACCGACGACAGGGACAATGAGCAGTTCTTC. It yields the protein CAWTDDRDNEQFF.

The rearrangement joins TRBV25-1 to TRBJ2-1, with 14 bases that match TRBD2. The germline CDR1 and CDR2 sequences are MGHDK and SYGVNS. V trimming: 7 bases; J trimming: 10 bases; junction bases outside the gene matches: 9. The CDR3 covers 15 residues. The CDR3 DNA is TGTGCCAGCATAGAGGGACTAGCGGGAGAAGGGGAGCAGTTCTTC. It is translated as CASIEGLAGEGEQFF.

This chain uses TRBV5-6 with TRBJ2-6; the D gene is possibly TRBD2 (6 bases). The ends were cut back, 3 bases at V and 0 bases at J, with 13 bases in the middle. The CDR3 is 17 residues long. Germline V gene lookup returns CDR1 SGHDT and CDR2 YYEEEE. CDR3 bases: TGTGCCAGCAGCTCCTTGGGGGGTCTCTCTGGGGCCAACGTCCTGACTTTC. Translation gives CASSSLGGLSGANVLTF.